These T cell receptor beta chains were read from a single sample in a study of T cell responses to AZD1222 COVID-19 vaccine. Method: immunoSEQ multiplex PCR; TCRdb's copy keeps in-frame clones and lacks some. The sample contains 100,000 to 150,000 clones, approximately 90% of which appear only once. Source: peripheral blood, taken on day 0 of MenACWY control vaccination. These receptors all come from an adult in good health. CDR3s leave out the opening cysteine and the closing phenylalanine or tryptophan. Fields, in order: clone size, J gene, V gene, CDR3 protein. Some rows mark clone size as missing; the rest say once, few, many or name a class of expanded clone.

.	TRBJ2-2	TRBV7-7	ASSIGVPNTGELF
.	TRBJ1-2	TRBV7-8	ASSLASTGGYT
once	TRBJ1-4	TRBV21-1	ASSEGSEKLF
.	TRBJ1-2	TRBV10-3	AISESKEANYGYT
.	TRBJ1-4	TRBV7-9	ASSRDSGAEKLF
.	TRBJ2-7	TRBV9	ASSPGQGDEQY
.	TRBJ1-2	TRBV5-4	ASSQDSPPGYT
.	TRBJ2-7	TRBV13	ASSPGQGAYEQY
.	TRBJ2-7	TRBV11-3	ASSPPGIRVRGGGGEQY
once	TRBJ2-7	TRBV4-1	ASSQVSGALYEQY
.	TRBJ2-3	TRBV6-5	ASSSWTDPGTDTQY